This T cell receptor beta chain is from a study of blood T cell repertoires in COVID-19. Overall study: Acute and convalescent COVID-19 specimens originated in the United States, Italy and Spain.

Followed longitudinally, the Seattle patients had been enrolled during active infection. The junction had 10 bases not matched to a gene; V was cut back by 3 bases and J by 7 bases. Germline CDR1 MDHEN, CDR2 SYDVKM. The CDR3 is 16 amino acids. In the original processing: Amplification with reference gene primers provided the estimates of nucleated cell counts. The method was immunoSEQ multiplex PCR; TCRdb's version includes in-frame clones alone and lacks a portion of them. The DNA gave D and trimming, while V, J and clone size come from that table. The data hold roughly 250,000 clones, with 84% observed a single time.

The sequence derives from a person aged 70 to 85 with COVID-19, enrolled during active disease. Sequenced material: peripheral blood. V is TRBV28 and J is TRBJ2-2; TRBD1 aligns across 8 bases. In nucleotides, the CDR3 is TGTGCCAGCAGTTTCTTCGACAGGGGTTCAGGCGGGGAGCTGTTTTTT. Translation gives CASSFFDRGSGGELFF.